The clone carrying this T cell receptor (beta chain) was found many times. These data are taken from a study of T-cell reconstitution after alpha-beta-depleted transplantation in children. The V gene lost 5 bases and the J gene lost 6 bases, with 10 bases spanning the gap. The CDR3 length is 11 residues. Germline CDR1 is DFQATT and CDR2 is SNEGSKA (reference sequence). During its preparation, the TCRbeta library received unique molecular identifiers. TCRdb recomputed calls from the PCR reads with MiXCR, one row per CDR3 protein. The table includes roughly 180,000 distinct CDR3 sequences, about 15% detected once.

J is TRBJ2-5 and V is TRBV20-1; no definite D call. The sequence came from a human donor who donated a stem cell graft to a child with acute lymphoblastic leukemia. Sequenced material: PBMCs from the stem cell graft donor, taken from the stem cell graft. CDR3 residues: CSASSAQTQYF. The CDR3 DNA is TGCAGTGCTTCTTCGGCGCAGACCCAGTACTTC.